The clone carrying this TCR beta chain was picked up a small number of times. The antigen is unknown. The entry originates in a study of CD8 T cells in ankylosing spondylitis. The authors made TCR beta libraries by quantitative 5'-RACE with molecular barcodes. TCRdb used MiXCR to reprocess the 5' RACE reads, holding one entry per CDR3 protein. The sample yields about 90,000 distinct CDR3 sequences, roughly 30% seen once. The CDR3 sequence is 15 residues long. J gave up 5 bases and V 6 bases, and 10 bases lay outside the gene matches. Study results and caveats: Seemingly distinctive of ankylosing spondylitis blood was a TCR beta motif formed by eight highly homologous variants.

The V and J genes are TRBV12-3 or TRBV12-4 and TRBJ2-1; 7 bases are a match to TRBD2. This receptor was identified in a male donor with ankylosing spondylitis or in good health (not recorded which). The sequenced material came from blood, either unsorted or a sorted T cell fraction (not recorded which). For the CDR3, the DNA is TGTGCCAGCAGCTGGGGAGGGTGGGGGGACAATGAGCAGTTCTTC. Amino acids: CASSWGGWGDNEQFF.